These 31 T cell receptor beta chains originate from one sample sequenced in a study of identical twins. TCRdb ran MiXCR on the 5' RACE reads and lists one entry per CDR3 protein. The sample records around 1.7 million distinct CDR3 sequences, less than 35% being singletons. The sample comprised cord blood. These receptors came from a newborn girl in good health.

There are a few counts of this clonotype. The chain carries TRBV6-5 and TRBJ2-1; the D call may be TRBD1 or TRBD2 (5 bases each). This CDR3 comprises 14 residues. V lost 2 bases to trimming and J lost 10 bases, with 15 bases between them. CDR1 and CDR2 (germline): MNHEY, SVGAGI. This CDR3 reads CASSYRDPTGEQFF. The CDR3 region has the DNA TGTGCCAGCAGTTACAGGGACCCGACGGGGGAGCAGTTCTTC.

This clonotype turned up a few times. V gene TRBV4-1 combines with J gene TRBJ2-3; 8 bases are shared with TRBD2. The CDR3 sequence is 16 residues long. CDR1 is MGHRA, CDR2 YSYEKL, per germline. V lost 3 bases, J lost 4 bases, and 9 bases stayed unmatched. The CDR3 DNA reads TGCGCCAGCAGCCACGTCGGGAGGGCCGTCGCAGATACGCAGTATTTT. It specifies CASSHVGRAVADTQYF.

The genes are TRBV29-1 and TRBJ1-1, with no clear D. V was pared by 4 bases and J by 0 bases, with 9 bases between. CDR3 length equals 13 residues. Germline CDR1 SQVTM, CDR2 ANQGSEA. The CDR3 loop is CSVGRQMNTEAFF. CDR3 coding DNA: TGCAGCGTTGGACGGCAGATGAACACTGAAGCTTTCTTT.

For the CDR3, the DNA is TGTGCCAGCAGTTTCGGTCTTCGGCTAGCGGGAGCAGGTGAGCAGTTCTTC. It specifies CASSFGLRLAGAGEQFF. J is TRBJ2-1 and V is TRBV27, with 10 bases lining up with TRBD2. The CDR3 is 17 amino acids. J was trimmed by 9 bases and V by 3 bases; bases with no gene match: 14. Germline loops: CDR1 MNHEY, CDR2 SMNVEV (reference sequence).

The genes are TRBV4-1 and TRBJ1-5, with 7 bases aligning to TRBD1. V shed 4 bases and J 1 base; nucleotides not matched to a gene: 10. Germline assignment: CDR1 MGHRA and CDR2 YSYEKL. This CDR3 region has 17 residues. CDR3 sequence (DNA): TGCGCCAGCAGCCTTTATCCCCCAGGGGGAAGCAATCAGCCCCAGCATTTT. The encoded protein is CASSLYPPGGSNQPQHF.

In this sample, this clonotype turned up many times. This chain connects TRBV12-3 or TRBV12-4 to TRBJ2-3; D unresolved. Trimming shortened V by 3 bases and J by 6 bases, and 10 bases separated the two germline ends. The CDR3 is 13 amino acids. The CDR3 region is CASSLLVIDTQYF. CDR3 nucleotide sequence: TGTGCCAGCAGTTTGTTAGTAATTGATACGCAGTATTTT.

This clonotype was picked up many times. CDR3 in DNA: TGCAGCGTCCGCGGACGCCTAGATACGCAGTATTTT. This encodes CSVRGRLDTQYF. The rearrangement links TRBV29-1 to TRBJ2-3; D unclear. Trimming removed 6 bases from V and 5 bases from J, with 12 bases in between. Per the germline V gene, CDR1 is SQVTM and CDR2 is ANQGSEA. The CDR3 has 12 amino acids.

In this sample, this clonotype turned up many times. The chain recombines TRBV7-2 with TRBJ1-1; 10 bases align to TRBD1. In germline, CDR1 is SGHTA, CDR2 FQGNSA. V shed 3 bases, J shed 4 bases, and the junction held 5 bases outside the gene matches. The CDR3 runs to 15 residues. The CDR3 sequence: CASSLEDRGGTEAFF. The CDR3 DNA reads as TGTGCCAGCAGCTTGGAGGACAGGGGGGGCACTGAAGCTTTCTTT.

The CDR3 DNA reads as TGCGCCAGCAGCCAAGAGGGCCTAGCGGGAGTAGGAATCACAGATACGCAGTATTTT. Its translation is CASSQEGLAGVGITDTQYF. The rearrangement links TRBV4-1 to TRBJ2-3, with 10 bases aligning to TRBD2. V was clipped by 0 bases and J by 2 bases; unmatched bases: 11. The length of the CDR3 is 19 residues. Germline CDR1 MGHRA, CDR2 YSYEKL.

This clonotype was observed a handful of times. The chain is built from TRBV10-3 and TRBJ1-2, with TRBD1 matching 8 bases. CDR1 ENHRY and CDR2 SYGVKD come from the germline V gene. This CDR3 has 15 residues. Unmatched junction bases numbered 4, after V lost 0 bases and J lost 4 bases. In DNA, the CDR3 is TGTGCCATCAGTGAGTCGGTCGGACAGGGCTATGGCTACACCTTC. It translates to CAISESVGQGYGYTF.

The gene calls are TRBV4-2 and TRBJ2-5, with D tentatively TRBD1 (5 bases). The CDR3 runs to 14 residues. Germline lookup yields CDR1 LGHNA and CDR2 YNFKEQ. V was clipped by 0 bases and J by 1 base, with 6 bases between them. The CDR3 loop reads CASSQEGAQETQYF. In DNA form, the CDR3 reads TGTGCCAGCAGCCAAGAAGGGGCCCAAGAGACCCAGTACTTC.

This clonotype was seen repeatedly, ten times or more. V and J are TRBV29-1 and TRBJ2-3, with D maybe TRBD1 (5 bases). The CDR3 has 13 residues. Trimming shortened V by 4 bases and J by 4 bases, and 12 bases separated the two germline ends. The germline gives CDR1 SQVTM, CDR2 ANQGSEA. CDR3 coding DNA: TGCAGCGTTGGCCAGGGCATCCCAGATACGCAGTATTTT. As protein: CSVGQGIPDTQYF.

This clonotype was picked up a small number of times. The chain joins TRBV27 to TRBJ2-7; 8 nucleotides align to TRBD1. The germline V gene encodes CDR1 MNHEY and CDR2 SMNVEV (reference sequence). CDR3 length: 16 amino acids. With 2 bases clipped from V and 0 bases from J, the junction kept 6 bases outside the gene matches. CDR3 DNA sequence: TGTGCCAGCAGTTTAGCGACAGGGGCCGGCTCCTACGAGCAGTACTTC. It codes for CASSLATGAGSYEQYF.

In its sample, this clonotype was seen once. A read error may produce the germline difference seen at one junction end. V gene TRBV12-3 or TRBV12-4 combines with J gene TRBJ2-1; D is unresolved. CDR3 length equals 12 residues. The CDR3 sequence is CTSSSGYNEQFF. Here the CDR3 DNA reads TGTACCAGCAGTTCGGGTTACAATGAGCAGTTCTTC.

The rearrangement links TRBV7-9 to TRBJ1-2, with D possibly TRBD1 on 5 matching bases. Germline CDR1 reads SEHNR; CDR2 reads FQNEAQ (reference sequence). V lost 4 bases and J 3 bases, leaving 12 bases between the germline ends. This CDR3 has 14 residues. CDR3 nucleotides: TGTGCCAGCAGCTCGGGAGCGGGGGACTATGGCTACACCTTC. Amino acid sequence: CASSSGAGDYGYTF.

The chain employs TRBV7-9 and TRBJ2-3; D call uncertain. Germline CDR1 SEHNR, CDR2 FQNEAQ (reference sequence). V lost 6 bases to trimming and J lost 0 bases, with 13 bases between them. The CDR3 has 15 amino acids. The CDR3 coding sequence is TGTGCCAGCAGGGATGACTGGATTAGCACAGATACGCAGTATTTT. Translation: CASRDDWISTDTQYF.

This clonotype was seen ten or more times. The chain recombines TRBV29-1 with TRBJ2-1; D possibly corresponds to TRBD2 (6 bases). Trimming left V 4 bases short and J 7 bases short, with 14 bases between. CDR3 size: 13 residues. CDR1 and CDR2 (germline): SQVTM, ANQGSEA. CDR3 in DNA: TGCAGCGTTGGGAGGGGAATTGGGAATGAGCAGTTCTTC. Protein: CSVGRGIGNEQFF.

This clonotype came up a few times. The chain couples TRBV12-3 or TRBV12-4 to TRBJ2-1; 12 bases agree with TRBD2. This CDR3 comprises 20 residues. V was clipped by 3 bases and J by 4 bases; unmatched bases: 16. CDR3 nucleotide sequence: TGTGCCAGCAGTTTGAGCAGCAGGGGACTAGCGGGTCCGAAATACAATGAGCAGTTCTTC. Translating gives CASSLSSRGLAGPKYNEQFF.

This clonotype came up a few times. This CDR3 is CASSGLRQGRYEQYF. The CDR3 bases are TGTGCCAGCAGTGGGCTGAGACAGGGCAGGTACGAGCAGTACTTC. The chain employs TRBV2 and TRBJ2-7; TRBD1 matches at 7 bases. Germline CDR1 is SNHLY and CDR2 is FYNNEI. J was trimmed by 4 bases and V by 4 bases; bases with no gene match: 10. There are 15 residues in the CDR3. The whole variable domain, filled in from reference TRBV2 and TRBJ2-7, reads EPEVTQTPSHQVTQMGQEVILRCVPISNHLYFYWYRQILGQKVEFLVSFYNNEISEKSEIFDDQFSVERPDGSNFTLKIRSTKLEDSAMYFCASSGLRQGRYEQYFGPGTRLTVT.

This clonotype was seen a few times. The gene calls are TRBV4-2 and TRBJ1-4, with 7 bases identical to TRBD1. The junction had 2 bases not matched to a gene; V was cut back by 0 bases and J by 7 bases. From germline, CDR1 is LGHNA and CDR2 YNFKEQ. The CDR3 is 14 amino acids. The CDR3 sequence: CASSQDRGFEKLFF. The CDR3 region has the DNA TGTGCCAGCAGCCAAGACAGGGGGTTTGAAAAACTGTTTTTT.

This clonotype occurred many times. This chain joins TRBV14 and TRBJ1-2, with D maybe TRBD1 (5 bases). The CDR3 runs to 13 residues. Deletions cut 2 bases from V and 4 bases from J, with 8 bases between. Germline-derived CDR1 and CDR2 are SGHDN and FVKESK. The CDR3 sequence is CASSQQGVYGYTF. CDR3 nucleotide sequence: TGTGCCAGCAGCCAACAAGGGGTCTATGGCTACACCTTC. Looking up the rest from reference TRBV14 and TRBJ1-2 gives the full variable domain: EAGVTQFPSHSVIEKGQTVTLRCDPISGHDNLYWYRRVMGKEIKFLLHFVKESKQDESGMPNNRFLAERTGGTYSTLKVQPAELEDSGVYFCASSQQGVYGYTFGSGTRLTVV.

The V and J genes are TRBV11-2 and TRBJ2-7; D is tentatively TRBD1 or TRBD2 (5 bases each). Deletions cut 8 bases from V and 1 base from J, with 12 bases between. From germline, CDR1 is SGHAT and CDR2 FQNNGV. This CDR3 is built from 13 residues. CDR3 bases: TGTGCCAGCTGCCGGGGACCATCCTACGAGCAGTACTTC. Residues: CASCRGPSYEQYF.

The rearrangement uses TRBV14 and TRBJ2-1; D may correspond to TRBD1 or TRBD2 (5 bases each). The V gene's germline CDR1 is SGHDN and CDR2 FVKESK. V was cut by 0 bases and J by 5 bases, with 11 bases left in between. The CDR3 runs 15 residues. The CDR3, as DNA: TGTGCCAGCAGCCAAGACCGGGACCGTCACAATGAGCAGTTCTTC. Amino acids: CASSQDRDRHNEQFF.

Ten or more counts support this clonotype. CDR3 amino acids: CASSEGANTEAFF. The CDR3 DNA sequence: TGTGCCAGCAGTGAGGGGGCGAACACTGAAGCTTTCTTT. The chain carries TRBV6-1 and TRBJ1-1; tentatively, D is TRBD1 (6 bases). The ends were cut back, 3 bases at V and 1 base at J, with 6 bases in the middle. The CDR3 loop spans 13 amino acids. Germline CDR1 MNHNS, CDR2 SASEGT.

This clonotype has ten or more counts. The genes are TRBV20-1 and TRBJ2-1, with 11 bases matching TRBD2. The CDR3 runs 15 residues. Germline V gene data show CDR1 as DFQATT and CDR2 as SNEGSKA (reference sequence). V was clipped by 0 bases and J by 6 bases; unmatched bases: 4. CDR3 coding DNA: TGCAGTGCTAGAGATCGGCTAGCGGGGGGCAATGAGCAGTTCTTC. The encoded protein is CSARDRLAGGNEQFF.

The J gene is TRBJ2-1, the V gene TRBV20-1; 10 bases map to TRBD2. The DNA end is a closer match to TRBJ2-7, so the J assignment may be wrong. Per germline, CDR1 DFQATT and CDR2 SNEGSKA (reference sequence). There are 14 residues in the CDR3. DNA of the CDR3: TGCAGTGCTACCGGGACTAGCGAATACAATGAGCAGTACTTC. It codes for CSATGTSEYNEQYF.

The chain uses TRBV28 and TRBJ2-4; TRBD1 matches at 7 bases. The V gene's germline CDR1 is MDHEN and CDR2 SYDVKM. The CDR3 loop spans 15 amino acids. Unmatched junction bases numbered 5, after V lost 5 bases and J lost 1 base. As DNA, the CDR3 is TGTGCCAGCAGTACCAAGACAGGGGCCAAAAACATTCAGTACTTC. It encodes CASSTKTGAKNIQYF.

The CDR3 coding sequence is TGCGCCAGCAGCTTGCAGATCCGACGTGGAGAAACTGAAGCTTTCTTT. It encodes CASSLQIRRGETEAFF. V is TRBV5-1 and J is TRBJ1-1; D not resolved. In germline, CDR1 is SGHRS, CDR2 YFSETQ. V shed 1 base and J shed 5 bases, with 18 bases lying between them. The CDR3 is 16 residues long.

Ten or more counts support this clonotype. This chain links TRBV20-1 with TRBJ1-5; TRBD1 agrees at 7 bases. The CDR3 runs 13 residues. Germline V gene lookup returns CDR1 DFQATT and CDR2 SNEGSKA (reference sequence). Trimming at V came to 5 bases and at J to 4 bases, leaving 5 bases not matched to a gene. CDR3 protein: CSALRDRNQPQHF. In nucleotides, the CDR3 is TGCAGTGCTCTTAGGGACAGAAATCAGCCCCAGCATTTT.

This clonotype was seen a few times. This chain's CDR3 is CASRWDRGPDTQYF. The CDR3 bases are TGTGCCAGCAGGTGGGACAGGGGGCCTGATACGCAGTATTTT. The J gene is TRBJ2-3, the V gene TRBV6-1; TRBD1 matches 12 bases. This CDR3 spans 14 amino acids. Losses at the gene ends were 6 bases for V and 6 bases for J; bases not matched to a gene: 4. Germline CDR1 MNHNS, CDR2 SASEGT.

In its sample, this clonotype was seen a few times. The chain has TRBV6-4 and TRBJ1-2, with D possibly TRBD1 on 5 matching bases. Germline V gene lookup returns CDR1 MRHNA and CDR2 SNTAGT. The length of the CDR3 is 16 residues. Between the trimmed V and J ends, which lost 0 bases and 4 bases, there was a span of 15 bases. In nucleotides, the CDR3 is TGTGCCAGCAGTGACTCGAGTGGGGACGGAATCTATGGCTACACCTTC. Residues: CASSDSSGDGIYGYTF.